This TCR beta chain is drawn from a study of T cells in Graves' hyperthyroidism and ophthalmopathy. Study-level findings and limits: Before onset, ophthalmopathy was predicted by the model a median around 6 months earlier.

This clonotype has just one count. Its antigen is unknown. A read error is possible here, since a much larger clone lies one base away. Graves' hyperthyroidism was deemed stable absent ophthalmopathy progression within 18 months. Every diagnosis used clinical symptoms, serum thyroxine and TRAb, thyroid ultrasound and orbital computed tomography. Amplified TCR beta CDR3 regions came from RNA transcripts. First-round RT-PCR of the TCR CDR3 relied on the HTBI primer set. One entry per CDR3 protein, called by TCRdb with MiXCR from the multiplex PCR reads. The sample includes 650,000 to 750,000 distinct CDR3 sequences, about 15% of them seen just once. The CDR3 spans 12 residues. Germline CDR1 reads MNHEY; CDR2 reads SVGEGT. Trimming cost V 7 bases and J 5 bases, with 8 bases left between them.

The rearrangement joins TRBV6-2 or TRBV6-3 to TRBJ2-2; the D is unclear. The sample comprised blood. This sequence was found in a young woman with Graves' hyperthyroidism. The CDR3 region has the DNA TGTGCCAGCATAGAGGATACCGGGGAGCTGTTTTTT. This encodes CASIEDTGELFF.